This is a list of T cell receptor beta chains from one sample in a study of CD8 T cells in ankylosing spondylitis. TCRdb analysed the 5' RACE reads with MiXCR anew, one entry per CDR3 protein. The sample has over 30,000 distinct CDR3 sequences; about 15% are singletons. The sample consisted of blood. These receptors all come from a male donor with ankylosing spondylitis or in good health (not recorded which). Each CDR3 is given with its conserved first and last residue. D genes are given only for firm matches. Clone size, where shown, is once, few, many, or a class for clones that have expanded.

v_call	clone_size	d_call	j_call	cdr3_nt	cdr3_aa
TRBV4-1	few	TRBD2	TRBJ2-1	TGCGCCAGCAGCCGAAAACTAGCGGGAGGACTCAATGAGCAGTTCTTC	CASSRKLAGGLNEQFF
TRBV7-2	NA	NA	TRBJ1-1	TGTGCCAGCAGCTTATACAGGGAGAACACTGAAGCTTTCTTT	CASSLYRENTEAFF
TRBV7-9	few	NA	TRBJ1-1	TGTGCCAGCTACCCGGCCGGGGCAAACACTGAAGCTTTCTTT	CASYPAGANTEAFF
TRBV4-3	NA	TRBD1	TRBJ1-4	TGCGCCAGCAGCCAGATTACCGGGACAGGGGATGAAAAACTGTTTTTT	CASSQITGTGDEKLFF
TRBV29-1	few	TRBD1	TRBJ2-7	TGCAGCGTTCTAGACCCGGGACAGGTCAACGAGCAGTACTTC	CSVLDPGQVNEQYF
TRBV12-3/TRBV12-4	few	NA	TRBJ2-3	TGTGCCAGCAGTTTTTCCCGAGCCCAAGATACGCAGTATTTT	CASSFSRAQDTQYF
TRBV2	once	NA	TRBJ2-2	TGTGCCAGCAGCCCCAGGGAGACCGGGGAGCTGTTTTTT	CASSPRETGELFF
TRBV25-1	few	NA	TRBJ1-4	TGTGCCAGCAGTGAATCAGGGTTGGGGAATGAAAAACTGTTTTTT	CASSESGLGNEKLFF
TRBV12-3/TRBV12-4	few	TRBD1	TRBJ1-4	TGTGCCAGCAGTTTACGACAGGGGGCCGAAAAACTGTTTTTT	CASSLRQGAEKLFF
TRBV12-5	few	TRBD1	TRBJ1-1	TGTGCTAGTGGTTTAGGGGACAGGAACACTGAAGCTTTCTTT	CASGLGDRNTEAFF
TRBV28	once	TRBD1	TRBJ1-5	TGTGCCAGCAGGCCGGGGACAGCTACCAATCAGCCCCAGCATTTT	CASRPGTATNQPQHF
TRBV28	NA	NA	TRBJ2-1	TGTGCCAGCAGTTTACCCTCGGCGGGATTGAATGAGCAGTTCTTC	CASSLPSAGLNEQFF
TRBV29-1	NA	NA	TRBJ2-3	TGCAGCGTTGAATCCAGGGGGGCAGATACGCAGTATTTT	CSVESRGADTQYF
TRBV5-1	NA	NA	TRBJ2-1	TGCGCCAGCAGCTTGGGCGACAGAAACAATGAGCAGTTCTTC	CASSLGDRNNEQFF
TRBV7-9	NA	TRBD1	TRBJ2-7	TGTGCCAGCAGCCCAACTCGACAGGGGGCTTTCTACGAGCAGTACTTC	CASSPTRQGAFYEQYF
TRBV29-1	few	TRBD1	TRBJ2-7	TGCAGCGTGGGCCTGGGACAGACCTACGAGCAGTACTTC	CSVGLGQTYEQYF
TRBV6-2/TRBV6-3	few	NA	TRBJ2-2	TGTGCCAGCAATCTTCGGGCAGTCGCGAACACCGGGGAGCTGTTTTTT	CASNLRAVANTGELFF
TRBV28	few	NA	TRBJ2-7	TGTGCCAGCAGTTTATCGGCACCTTGGGCGTACGAGCAGTACTTC	CASSLSAPWAYEQYF
TRBV6-1	NA	NA	TRBJ2-2	TGTGCCAGCAGTGAAGTACACGGCACCGGGGAGCTGTTTTTT	CASSEVHGTGELFF
TRBV20-1	NA	TRBD2	TRBJ2-3	TGCAGTGCTAGCCTAGCGGGGGGTGCTAGCACAGATACGCAGTATTTT	CSASLAGGASTDTQYF
TRBV7-2	few	NA	TRBJ1-1	TGTGCCAGCAGCTTATTTCAGGGGAACACTGAAGCTTTCTTT	CASSLFQGNTEAFF
TRBV5-6	NA	NA	TRBJ2-3	TGTGCCAGCCGATGGTTAGCAAGCACAGATACGCAGTATTTT	CASRWLASTDTQYF
TRBV7-2	NA	NA	TRBJ2-3	TGTGCCAGCAGCTTATTGCTTTCAACAGATACGCAGTATTTT	CASSLLLSTDTQYF